The 21 T cell receptor beta chains below were found in one sample sequenced in a study of T cell responses to AZD1222 COVID-19 vaccine. Clones were sequenced by immunoSEQ multiplex PCR, and TCRdb holds only the in-frame ones, with some missing. The table shows 150,000 or so clones, with 86% occurring only once. The sequences come from peripheral blood, collected on day 0 of MenACWY control vaccination. The receptors derive from an adult in good health.

This clone was picked up a small number of times. This chain links TRBV11-2 with TRBJ2-2; D remains unclear. The CDR3 runs 17 residues. Germline V gives CDR1 SGHAT, CDR2 FQNNGV. Trimming took 0 bases from V and 5 from J, leaving 16 bases between them. CDR3 DNA: TGTGCCAGCAGCTTAGATTTTAAAGGGTCGGAGACCGGGGAGCTGTTTTTT. This sequence encodes CASSLDFKGSETGELFF. The complete variable domain, with remaining parts taken from reference TRBV11-2 and TRBJ2-2, reads EAGVAQSPRYKIIEKRQSVAFWCNPISGHATLYWYQQILGQGPKLLIQFQNNGVVDDSQLPKDRFSAERLKGVDSTLKIQPAKLEDSAVYLCASSLDFKGSETGELFFGEGSRLTVL.

J is TRBJ1-1 and V is TRBV5-1; possible D gene TRBD1, 5 bases. CDR3 length equals 15 residues. The germline V gene encodes CDR1 SGHRS and CDR2 YFSETQ. The ends were cut back, 0 bases at V and 1 base at J, with 10 bases in the middle. The CDR3 sequence: CASSLVWDQNTEAFF. The CDR3 DNA reads TGCGCCAGCAGCTTGGTGTGGGACCAGAACACTGAAGCTTTCTTT. The whole variable domain, remainder taken from reference TRBV5-1 and TRBJ1-1, is KAGVTQTPRYLIKTRGQQVTLSCSPISGHRSVSWYQQTPGQGLQFLFEYFSETQRNKGNFPGRFSGRQFSNSRSEMNVSTLELGDSALYLCASSLVWDQNTEAFFGQGTRLTVV.

V and J are TRBV5-6 and TRBJ2-1, with TRBD2 matching over 8 bases. The V gene end was trimmed by 4 bases and the J gene end by 7 bases; junction bases not matched to a gene: 16. The CDR3 sequence is 17 residues long. Per the germline V gene, CDR1 is SGHDT and CDR2 is YYEEEE. The CDR3 region is CASSPIAGTRALNEQFF. The CDR3 bases are TGTGCCAGCAGCCCCATCGCCGGGACTAGGGCTCTTAATGAGCAGTTCTTC.

The rearrangement uses TRBV3-1 (or the pseudogene TRBV3-2) and TRBJ2-1; TRBD1 is a possible D gene (6 bases). Per germline, CDR1 LGHDT and CDR2 YNNKEL (reference sequence). The CDR3 is 14 residues long. Trimming shortened V by 4 bases and J by 8 bases, and 15 bases separated the two germline ends. In DNA form, the CDR3 reads TGTGCCAGCAGCCTTGGAAGGGGGTCGGATGAGCAGTTCTTC. It encodes CASSLGRGSDEQFF.

The V call is TRBV10-3, the J call TRBJ2-7; 14 bases are shared with TRBD2. This CDR3 is built from 16 residues. Germline V gene lookup returns CDR1 ENHRY and CDR2 SYGVKD. The junction had 5 bases not matched to a gene; V was cut back by 0 bases and J by 7 bases. The chain's CDR3 is CAISESTGLAGVEQYF. DNA of the CDR3: TGTGCCATCAGTGAGTCAACGGGACTAGCGGGAGTAGAGCAGTACTTC.

The chain links TRBV7-2 to TRBJ1-1; 8 nucleotides match TRBD1. The CDR3 runs to 14 residues. CDR1 and CDR2 (germline): SGHTA, FQGNSA. V gave up 5 bases and J gave up 1 base; unmatched junction bases: 3. CDR3: CASSLGTGNTEAFF. CDR3 nucleotide sequence: TGTGCCAGCAGCCTGGGGACAGGGAACACTGAAGCTTTCTTT.

In its sample, this clone was seen once. V is TRBV27 and J is TRBJ2-5; the D gene is possibly TRBD2 (6 bases). Trimming removed 2 bases at V and 2 bases at J, with 15 bases between. Germline values: CDR1 MNHEY, CDR2 SMNVEV (reference sequence). The CDR3 loop spans 16 amino acids. The DNA of the CDR3 is TGTGCCAGCAGTTTACGCGGGACCCGGGAGCAAGAGACCCAGTACTTC. Translating it yields CASSLRGTREQETQYF.

This chain joins TRBV13 and TRBJ1-1; 7 bases are shared with TRBD1. The CDR3 is made up of 15 amino acids. Trimming removed 2 bases from V and 5 bases from J; junction bases left unmatched: 8. From germline, CDR1 is PRHDT and CDR2 FYEKMQ (reference sequence). CDR3 in amino acids: CASSLPQGGRTEAFF. CDR3 sequence (DNA): TGTGCCAGCAGCTTACCTCAGGGGGGAAGAACTGAAGCTTTCTTT. Drawing the rest from reference TRBV13 and TRBJ1-1, the complete variable domain is AAGVIQSPRHLIKEKRETATLKCYPIPRHDTVYWYQQGPGQDPQFLISFYEKMQSDKGSIPDRFSAQQFSDYHSELNMSSLELGDSALYFCASSLPQGGRTEAFFGQGTRLTVV.

The J gene is TRBJ1-1, the V gene TRBV6-5; D is undetermined. There are 14 residues in the CDR3. Germline V gives CDR1 MNHEY, CDR2 SVGAGI. With 6 bases removed from V and 1 base from J, the gap between germline ends came to 12 bases. The chain's CDR3 is CASSHSGENTEAFF. The CDR3 DNA reads TGTGCCAGCAGCCACTCCGGGGAGAACACTGAAGCTTTCTTT.

This chain connects TRBV6-4 to TRBJ1-4, with TRBD1 matching over 8 bases. Trimming cost V 3 bases and J 5 bases; bases outside gene matches: 5. The CDR3 length is 15 residues. CDR1 is MRHNA and CDR2 is SNTAGT in the germline V gene. Here the CDR3 reads CASSDTAGGNEKLFF. Written as DNA, the CDR3 is TGTGCCAGCAGTGATACGGCAGGGGGCAATGAAAAACTGTTTTTT.

This clone appeared a few times. This sequence joins TRBV19 and TRBJ1-2; a possible D gene is TRBD1 (5 bases). Trimming shortened V by 7 bases and J by 7 bases, and 16 bases separated the two germline ends. The CDR3 runs to 13 residues. Germline CDR1 and CDR2: LNHDA and SQIVND (reference sequence). The CDR3 DNA follows: TGTGCCAGTACCCCTGTCCAGGGATCTGGCTACACCTTC. Translated: CASTPVQGSGYTF.

This chain uses TRBV9 with TRBJ2-3; TRBD2 aligns across 7 bases. CDR1 and CDR2 (germline): SGDLS, YYNGEE. Trimming at V came to 0 bases and at J to 4 bases, leaving 2 bases not matched to a gene. The CDR3 extends over 14 amino acids. CDR3 nucleotide sequence: TGTGCCAGCAGCGTAGCGGGGGGATCAGATACGCAGTATTTT. Amino acids: CASSVAGGSDTQYF.

This chain links TRBV7-2 with TRBJ2-7, with 9 bases lining up with TRBD1. This CDR3 has 14 residues. Germline V gene lookup returns CDR1 SGHTA and CDR2 FQGNSA. The V gene end was trimmed by 5 bases and the J gene end by 7 bases; junction bases not matched to a gene: 9. In DNA, the CDR3 is TGTGCCAGCAGCCGCAGACAGGGGGGAGGGGAGCAGTACTTC. Translation gives CASSRRQGGGEQYF.

This CDR3 reads CASSFIAGYGYTF. The CDR3 bases are TGTGCCAGCAGTTTCATCGCAGGCTATGGCTACACCTTC. This chain uses TRBV28 with TRBJ1-2; no clear D gene. Germline CDR1 and CDR2: MDHEN and SYDVKM. V was cut by 3 bases and J by 4 bases, with 9 bases left in between. This CDR3 is 13 amino acids long.

V is TRBV5-4 and J is TRBJ1-1; D unclear. This CDR3 contains 15 residues. Germline V CDR1 and CDR2: SGHNT, YYREEE (reference sequence). V was clipped by 0 bases and J by 0 bases, with 9 bases between them. As DNA, the CDR3 is TGTGCCAGCAGCTTGGCAGGACCGATGAACACTGAAGCTTTCTTT. Its translation is CASSLAGPMNTEAFF.

This chain uses TRBV13 with TRBJ1-2; D ambiguous. The length of the CDR3 is 14 residues. The ends were cut back, 5 bases at V and 8 bases at J, with 18 bases in the middle. Per germline, CDR1 PRHDT and CDR2 FYEKMQ (reference sequence). The CDR3 DNA reads TGTGCCAGCAGCGAAGACCGGGCCCGAGGAGGCTACACCTTC. It codes for CASSEDRARGGYTF.

The chain is built from TRBV19 and TRBJ1-6; D might be TRBD1 (6 bases). V was trimmed by 7 bases and J by 10 bases, leaving 20 bases between them. The CDR3 runs 15 residues. Germline V CDR1 and CDR2: LNHDA, SQIVND (reference sequence). Here the CDR3 DNA reads TGTGCCAGTACCGATTCCGGGGCAGGGGCATCACCCCTCCACTTT. Protein product: CASTDSGAGASPLHF. The entire variable domain, with the rest obtained from reference TRBV19 and TRBJ1-6, is as follows: DGGITQSPKYLFRKEGQNVTLSCEQNLNHDAMYWYRQDPGQGLRLIYYSQIVNDFQKGDIAEGYSVSREKKESFPLTVTSAQKNPTAFYLCASTDSGAGASPLHFGNGTRLTVT.

This clone was detected a few times. V usage is TRBV28 and J usage is TRBJ1-5, with D perhaps TRBD1 (5 bases). This CDR3 spans 15 amino acids. Trimming pared 7 bases from V and 9 bases from J, leaving 22 bases between. Germline-derived CDR1 and CDR2 are MDHEN and SYDVKM. The CDR3 sequence is CASTAREGPLSPQHF. Here the CDR3 DNA reads TGTGCCAGCACCGCACGGGAGGGGCCCCTTTCGCCCCAGCATTTT.

V usage is TRBV11-3 and J usage is TRBJ2-1; 9 nucleotides line up with TRBD2. J was trimmed by 12 bases and V by 6 bases; bases with no gene match: 12. CDR1 is SGHNT, CDR2 YENEEA, per germline. The CDR3 is 14 amino acids. The CDR3 here is CASSSALAGTRQFF. The DNA for the CDR3 is TGTGCCAGCAGTTCCGCGCTAGCGGGGACCCGGCAGTTCTTC.

The chain joins TRBV12-3 or TRBV12-4 to TRBJ2-2; TRBD1 is a possible D gene (6 bases). V was cut by 8 bases and J by 13 bases, with 20 bases left in between. The CDR3 spans 13 residues. The CDR3 loop reads CASESSGADGLFF. The CDR3 DNA reads TGTGCCAGCGAATCCTCAGGGGCCGACGGGCTGTTTTTT.

The V call is TRBV4-1, the J call TRBJ1-2, with D perhaps TRBD1 (5 bases). Trimming shortened V by 6 bases and J by 3 bases, and 17 bases separated the two germline ends. CDR3 length equals 15 residues. Germline V lookup: CDR1 MGHRA, CDR2 YSYEKL. The CDR3 loop reads CASRSVGRGHYGYTF. The CDR3 DNA reads TGCGCCAGCAGGTCGGTAGGCCGGGGACACTATGGCTACACCTTC.